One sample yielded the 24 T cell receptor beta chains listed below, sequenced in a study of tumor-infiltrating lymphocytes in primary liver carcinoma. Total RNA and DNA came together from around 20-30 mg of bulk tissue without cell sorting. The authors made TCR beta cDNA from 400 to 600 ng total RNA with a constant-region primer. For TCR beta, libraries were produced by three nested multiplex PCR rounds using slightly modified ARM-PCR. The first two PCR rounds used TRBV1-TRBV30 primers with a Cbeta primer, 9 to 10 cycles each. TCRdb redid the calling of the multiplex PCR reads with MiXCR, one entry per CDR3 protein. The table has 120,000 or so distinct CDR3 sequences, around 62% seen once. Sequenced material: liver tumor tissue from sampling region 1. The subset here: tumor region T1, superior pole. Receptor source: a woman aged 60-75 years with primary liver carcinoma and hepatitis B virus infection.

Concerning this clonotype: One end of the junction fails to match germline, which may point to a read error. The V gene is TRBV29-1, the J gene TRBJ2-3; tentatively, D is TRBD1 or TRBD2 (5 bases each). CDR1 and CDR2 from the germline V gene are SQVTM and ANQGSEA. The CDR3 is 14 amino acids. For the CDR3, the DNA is TGCAGCGTTATCGAGGGGACGGTGACAGATAAGCAGTATTTT. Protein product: CSVIEGTVTDKQYF.

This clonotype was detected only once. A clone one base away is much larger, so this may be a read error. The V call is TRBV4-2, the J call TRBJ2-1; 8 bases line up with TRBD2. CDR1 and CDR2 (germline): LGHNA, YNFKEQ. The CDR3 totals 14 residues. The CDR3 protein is CVSSQGAGGNEQFF. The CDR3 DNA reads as TGTGTCAGCAGCCAAGGGGCGGGAGGCAATGAGCAGTTCTTC.

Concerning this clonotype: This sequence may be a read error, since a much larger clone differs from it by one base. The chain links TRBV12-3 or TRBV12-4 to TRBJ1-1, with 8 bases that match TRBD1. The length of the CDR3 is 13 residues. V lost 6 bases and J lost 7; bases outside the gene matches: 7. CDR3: CASRDRESIEAFF. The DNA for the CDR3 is TGTGCCAGCAGGGACAGGGAAAGCATTGAAGCTTTCTTT.

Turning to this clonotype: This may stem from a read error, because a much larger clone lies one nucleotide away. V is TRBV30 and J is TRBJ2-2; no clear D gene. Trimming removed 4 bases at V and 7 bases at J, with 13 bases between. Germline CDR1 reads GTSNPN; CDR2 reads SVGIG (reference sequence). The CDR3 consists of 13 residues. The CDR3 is CAWNVDGIGELFF. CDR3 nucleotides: TGTGCCTGGAATGTAGATGGAATCGGGGAGCTGTTTTTT.

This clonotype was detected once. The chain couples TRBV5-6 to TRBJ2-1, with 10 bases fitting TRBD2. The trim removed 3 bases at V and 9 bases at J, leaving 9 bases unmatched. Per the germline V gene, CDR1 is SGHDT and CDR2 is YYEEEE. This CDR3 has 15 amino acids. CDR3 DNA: TGTGCCAGCAGCTCAGGTCCTAGCGGGAGTGGTGAGCAGTTCTTC. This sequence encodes CASSSGPSGSGEQFF.

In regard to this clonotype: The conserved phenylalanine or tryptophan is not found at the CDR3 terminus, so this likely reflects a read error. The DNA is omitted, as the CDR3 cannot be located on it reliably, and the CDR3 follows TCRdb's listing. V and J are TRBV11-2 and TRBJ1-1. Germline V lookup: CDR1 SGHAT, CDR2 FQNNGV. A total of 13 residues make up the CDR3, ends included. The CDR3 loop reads CASSLTQNTEAIL.

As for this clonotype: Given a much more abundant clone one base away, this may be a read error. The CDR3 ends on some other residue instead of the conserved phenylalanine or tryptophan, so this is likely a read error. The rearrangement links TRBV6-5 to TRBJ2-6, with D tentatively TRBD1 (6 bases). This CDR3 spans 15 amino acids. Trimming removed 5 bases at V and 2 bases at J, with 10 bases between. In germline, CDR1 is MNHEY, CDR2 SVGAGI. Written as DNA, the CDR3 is TGTGCCAGCAGTAAACAGGGCCCTGGGGCCAACGTCCTGACTTTA. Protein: CASSKQGPGANVLTL.

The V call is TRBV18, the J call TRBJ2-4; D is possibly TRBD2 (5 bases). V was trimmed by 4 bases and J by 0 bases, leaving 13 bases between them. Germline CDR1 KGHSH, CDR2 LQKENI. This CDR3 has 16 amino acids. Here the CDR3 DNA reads TGTGCCAGCTCACTTAACTCGGGGTTAGCCAAAAACATTCAGTACTTC. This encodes CASSLNSGLAKNIQYF.

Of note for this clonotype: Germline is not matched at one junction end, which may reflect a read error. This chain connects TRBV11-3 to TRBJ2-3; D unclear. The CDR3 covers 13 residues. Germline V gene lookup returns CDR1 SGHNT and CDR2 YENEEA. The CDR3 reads CANSVRVRDTQYF. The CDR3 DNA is TGTGCCAACAGCGTCCGGGTCAGAGATACGCAGTATTTT.

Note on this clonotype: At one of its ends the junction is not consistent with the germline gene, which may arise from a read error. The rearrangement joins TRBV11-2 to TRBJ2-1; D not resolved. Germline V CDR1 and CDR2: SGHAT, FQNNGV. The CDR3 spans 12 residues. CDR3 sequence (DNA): TGCGCCAGGAGCTTAGAAGCTAGTGAGCAGTTCTTC. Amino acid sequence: CARSLEASEQFF.

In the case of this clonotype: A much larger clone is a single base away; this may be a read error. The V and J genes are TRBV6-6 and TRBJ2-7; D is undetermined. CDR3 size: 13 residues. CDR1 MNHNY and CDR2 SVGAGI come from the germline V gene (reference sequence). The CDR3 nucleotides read TGTGTCAGCAGTTCCGGGCCCTCCTACGAGCAGTACTTC. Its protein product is CVSSSGPSYEQYF.

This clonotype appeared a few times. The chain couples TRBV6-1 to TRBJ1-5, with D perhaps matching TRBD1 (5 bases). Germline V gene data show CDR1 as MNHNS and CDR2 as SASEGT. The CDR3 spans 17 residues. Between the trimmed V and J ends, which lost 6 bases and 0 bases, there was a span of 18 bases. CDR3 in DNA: TGTGCCAGCAGGAGGGTGGGGGGGAGTATTAGCAATCAGCCCCAGCATTTT. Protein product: CASRRVGGSISNQPQHF.

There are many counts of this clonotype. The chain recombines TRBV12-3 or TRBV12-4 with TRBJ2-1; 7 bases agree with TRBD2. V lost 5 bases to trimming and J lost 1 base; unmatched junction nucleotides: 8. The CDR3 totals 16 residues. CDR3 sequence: CASSPSLAASYNEQFF. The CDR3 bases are TGTGCCAGCAGTCCCTCTCTAGCGGCTTCCTACAATGAGCAGTTCTTC.

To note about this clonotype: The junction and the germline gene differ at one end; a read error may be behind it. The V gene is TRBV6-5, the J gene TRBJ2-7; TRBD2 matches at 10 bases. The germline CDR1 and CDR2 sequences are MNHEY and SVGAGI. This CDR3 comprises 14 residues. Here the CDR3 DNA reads TGTGTCAGCGGTTCTAGCGGGAGAAGTGCCGAGCAGCACTTC. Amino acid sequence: CVSGSSGRSAEQHF.

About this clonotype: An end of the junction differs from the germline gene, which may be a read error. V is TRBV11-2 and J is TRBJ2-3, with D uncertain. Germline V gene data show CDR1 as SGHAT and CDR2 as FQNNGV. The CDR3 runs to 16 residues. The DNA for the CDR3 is TGTACCAGCAGCCCAGTACTTGCTTCTAGCACAGATACGCAGTATTTT. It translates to CTSSPVLASSTDTQYF.

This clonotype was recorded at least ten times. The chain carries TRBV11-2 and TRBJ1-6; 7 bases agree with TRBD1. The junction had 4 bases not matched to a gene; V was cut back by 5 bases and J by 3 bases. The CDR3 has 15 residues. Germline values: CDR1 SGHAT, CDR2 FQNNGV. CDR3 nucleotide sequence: TGTGCCAGCAGCATGGGACAGCACTATAATTCACCCCTCCACTTT. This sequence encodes CASSMGQHYNSPLHF.

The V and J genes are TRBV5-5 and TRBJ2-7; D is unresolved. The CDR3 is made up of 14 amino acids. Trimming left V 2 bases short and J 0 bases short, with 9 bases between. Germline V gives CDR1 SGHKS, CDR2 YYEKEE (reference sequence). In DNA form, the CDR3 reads TGTGCCAGCAGCTTTGCCCTCCCCTCCTACGAGCAGTACTTC. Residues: CASSFALPSYEQYF.

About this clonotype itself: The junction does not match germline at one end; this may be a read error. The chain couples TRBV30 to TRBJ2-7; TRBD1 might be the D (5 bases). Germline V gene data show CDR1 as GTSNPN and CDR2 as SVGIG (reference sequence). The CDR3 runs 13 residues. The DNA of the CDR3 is TGTACCTGGAGTGTACAGACAGTCTACGAGCAGTACTTC. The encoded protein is CTWSVQTVYEQYF.

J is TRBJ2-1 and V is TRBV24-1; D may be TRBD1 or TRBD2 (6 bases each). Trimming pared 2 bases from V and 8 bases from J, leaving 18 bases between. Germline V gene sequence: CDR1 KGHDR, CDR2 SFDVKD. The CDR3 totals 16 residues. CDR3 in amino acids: CATSDWRGSFGDEQFF. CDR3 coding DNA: TGTGCCACCAGTGATTGGAGGGGGAGTTTTGGGGATGAGCAGTTCTTC.

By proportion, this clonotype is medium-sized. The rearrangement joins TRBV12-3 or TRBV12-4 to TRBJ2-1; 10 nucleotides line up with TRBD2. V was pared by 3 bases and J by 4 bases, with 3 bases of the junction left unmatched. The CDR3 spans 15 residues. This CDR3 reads CASSLGAGGYNEQFF. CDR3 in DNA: TGTGCCAGCAGTTTGGGAGCGGGAGGGTACAATGAGCAGTTCTTC.

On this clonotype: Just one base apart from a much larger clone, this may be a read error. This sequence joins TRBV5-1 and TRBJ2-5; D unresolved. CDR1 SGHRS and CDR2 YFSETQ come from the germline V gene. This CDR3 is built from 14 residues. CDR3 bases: TGCGTCAGCAGCACTCCGGGCAAAGCGGAGACCCAGTACTTC. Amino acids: CVSSTPGKAETQYF.

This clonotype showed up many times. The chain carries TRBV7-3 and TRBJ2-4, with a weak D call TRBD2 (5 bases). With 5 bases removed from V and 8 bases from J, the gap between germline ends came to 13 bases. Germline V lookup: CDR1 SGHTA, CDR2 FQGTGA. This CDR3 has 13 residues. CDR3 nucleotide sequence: TGTGCCAGCAGCGGAGAGGGATCGTACATTCAGTACTTC. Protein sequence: CASSGEGSYIQYF.

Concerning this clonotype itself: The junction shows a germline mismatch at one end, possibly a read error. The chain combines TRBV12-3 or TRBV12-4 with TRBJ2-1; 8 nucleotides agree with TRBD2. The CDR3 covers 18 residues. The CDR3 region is CASSPRLAWRRSSNEQFF. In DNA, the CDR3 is TGTGCCAGCAGTCCACGACTAGCGTGGAGGAGGTCGAGCAATGAACAGTTCTTC.

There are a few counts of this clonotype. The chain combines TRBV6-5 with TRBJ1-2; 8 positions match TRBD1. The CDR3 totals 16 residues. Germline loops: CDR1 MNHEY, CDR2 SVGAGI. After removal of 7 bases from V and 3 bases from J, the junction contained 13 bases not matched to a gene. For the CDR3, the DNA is TGTGCCAGCAACGTAGTAGCAGGGGGCGAGTACTATGGCTACACCTTC. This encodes CASNVVAGGEYYGYTF.